This T cell receptor beta chain was identified in a study of blood T cell repertoires in COVID-19 (dated by TCRdb to 2020 to 2021). At the level of the whole study: Samples covering the acute and convalescent phases of COVID-19 were provided by collaborators in the United States, Italy and Spain. The prospective study material was composed of cDNA or gDNA derived from T cells, B-cell-depleted T cells, or PBMCs. Deeply sampled blood TCRbeta repertoires from subjects exposed to, actively infected with, or recovered from COVID-19 were included in the dataset. The repertoires were released in a freely available public database intended as a resource for research on the immune response to SARS-CoV-2. The samples were drawn from two sources: the first 160 participants of the ongoing ImmuneRACE study, and 1,254 subjects contributed by 6 global collaborators. A de-identified subject ID, COVID-19 status, age in years and sex were almost always included in the sample metadata. Where HLA class I and class II types were available, the types were taken from metadata supplied by the sample provider, not from assay-based typing.

What the study reported, not specific to this receptor: How much clinical and demographic metadata was included differed by source and by participant, and the metadata was provided uncurated.

Another Seattle source contributed samples from volunteer blood donors who had recovered from COVID-19. Collaborating institutions collected whole blood in K2EDTA tubes following their own protocols. For TCRbeta analysis, collaborator samples were shipped as frozen whole blood, as isolated PBMCs, or as DNA extracted from either sample type. V lost 5 bases and J lost 2 bases; the stretch between them is 9 bases long. CDR1 is given as SQVTM and CDR2 as ANQGSEA, both from the germline V gene. Inclusive of the bounding cysteine and phenylalanine, the CDR3 is 12 residues long. Just CDR3 DNA is preserved here, 36 bases in frame from base 1. About this clone itself: The antigen it recognizes is unknown. No much larger clone is present one base from it, and per-base qualities are unavailable.

The immunoSEQ Assay, a bias-controlled multiplex PCR, was used to amplify TCRbeta CDR3 regions from genomic DNA. The source study handled its data this way. The number of nucleated cells in each sample was estimated from the amplification of reference gene primers within the assay. To quantify the absolute abundance of each unique TCRbeta CDR3 rearrangement, sequence reads were collapsed and filtered. For each sample, productive Simpson clonality was calculated as the square root of Simpson's diversity index across productive rearrangements. TCRdb mirrors the immuneACCESS table, restricted to in-frame sequences. Some clones are absent from its copies; in checked studies, under half trace to an unresolved V gene, and the reason for the others is unknown. V and J calls and clone size are as listed in that table; D and trimming were resolved from the DNA. The sample profile shows around 270,000 clones; 84% of them were found once. The ten most abundant clones make up approximately 1.4% of the sample.

This TCR derives from a woman aged 40 to 50 who had recovered from COVID-19. Sequencing was performed on peripheral blood. The V and J genes are TRBV29-1 and TRBJ1-2; the D gene identity is not certain. The CDR3 sequence is CSVRGQNYGYTF. The DNA sequence is TGCAGCGTTAGAGGGCAGAACTATGGCTACACCTTC. Where the CDR3 stops, the reference TRBV29-1 and TRBJ1-2 genes take over; the full variable domain is SAVISQKPSRDICQRGTSLTIQCQVDSQVTMMFWYRQQPGQSLTLIATANQGSEATYESGFVIDKFPISRPNLTFSTLTVSNMSPEDSSIYLCSVRGQNYGYTFGSGTRLTVV.